These 13 T cell receptor beta chains were sequenced from one sample in a study of T cell responses to AZD1222 COVID-19 vaccine. Libraries were prepared by immunoSEQ multiplex PCR; TCRdb keeps only in-frame clonotypes and omits some of them. The sample comprises about 77,000 clones, 92% of which are singletons, and around 4.5% rests with the top ten. Sequencing used peripheral blood, obtained 28 days after the second AZD1222 dose. The source is an adult who received the AZD1222 COVID-19 vaccine.

The chain combines TRBV9 with TRBJ2-7, with TRBD1 as a possible D gene (5 bases). Looked up from germline, CDR1 is SGDLS and CDR2 is YYNGEE. V dropped 0 bases and J dropped 5 bases, with 15 bases sitting between them. The CDR3 has 15 amino acids. The CDR3 bases are TGTGCCAGCAGCGTAGGGGGCGGACCCTCTGACGAGCAGTACTTC. Translating it yields CASSVGGGPSDEQYF.

The chain combines TRBV5-1 with TRBJ2-1; 8 nucleotides match TRBD2. Germline V lookup: CDR1 SGHRS, CDR2 YFSETQ. J gave up 0 bases and V 2 bases, and 1 base lay outside the gene matches. This CDR3 is 15 amino acids long. CDR3 protein: CASSFAGGSYNEQFF. The CDR3 DNA follows: TGCGCCAGCAGCTTCGCGGGGGGCTCCTACAATGAGCAGTTCTTC.

The V call is TRBV7-9, the J call TRBJ1-1, with 7 positions matching TRBD1. Trimming at V came to 5 bases and at J to 4 bases, leaving 4 bases not matched to a gene. Germline V gene data show CDR1 as SEHNR and CDR2 as FQNEAQ (reference sequence). CDR3 size: 13 residues. This CDR3 reads CASSLGTVTEAFF. CDR3 nucleotide sequence: TGTGCCAGCAGCCTCGGGACAGTCACTGAAGCTTTCTTT.

V gene TRBV7-9 combines with J gene TRBJ2-1, with TRBD2 identical over 9 bases. The V gene's germline CDR1 is SEHNR and CDR2 FQNEAQ (reference sequence). The CDR3 covers 14 residues. J was trimmed by 8 bases and V by 1 base; bases with no gene match: 3. The CDR3 DNA is TGTGCCAGCAGCTTAGTGGCTAGCGGGGATGAGCAGTTCTTC. This encodes CASSLVASGDEQFF.

The rearrangement joins TRBV9 to TRBJ1-4, with 9 bases identical to TRBD1. The V gene's germline CDR1 is SGDLS and CDR2 YYNGEE. J lost 1 base, V lost 5 bases, and 9 bases had no gene match. The CDR3 is made up of 17 amino acids. CDR3 sequence: CASRGPRDRETNEKLFF. The CDR3, as DNA: TGTGCCAGCAGAGGCCCCAGGGACAGGGAAACTAATGAAAAACTGTTTTTT.

V and J are TRBV6-5 and TRBJ2-1, with no clear D. The length of the CDR3 is 13 residues. V was clipped by 5 bases and J by 6 bases, with 11 bases between them. The V gene's germline CDR1 is MNHEY and CDR2 SVGAGI. The CDR3 region has the DNA TGTGCCAGCAGTAGGAGAGGAATCAATGAGCAGTTCTTC. This sequence encodes CASSRRGINEQFF.

CDR3 nucleotide sequence: TGCAGCGTTGAATGCACGCGACAGGGAGGGAGCACAGATACGCAGTATTTT. Translated: CSVECTRQGGSTDTQYF. The gene calls are TRBV29-1 and TRBJ2-3, with D possibly being TRBD1 or TRBD2 (7 bases each). The CDR3 runs to 17 residues. Trimming removed 2 bases at V and 0 bases at J, with 18 bases between. CDR1 is SQVTM and CDR2 is ANQGSEA in the germline V gene.

The chain links TRBV6-5 to TRBJ2-5; no clear D. Trimming left V 5 bases short and J 5 bases short, with 9 bases between. The germline CDR1 and CDR2 sequences are MNHEY and SVGAGI. This CDR3 has 12 residues. The DNA of the CDR3 is TGTGCCAGCAGTAGCATTCGGGAGACCCAGTACTTC. Amino acid sequence: CASSSIRETQYF.

This clone occurred once. The genes are TRBV7-2 and TRBJ1-2, with D possibly TRBD1 on 6 matching bases. The CDR3 sequence is 14 residues long. The germline V gene has CDR1 SGHTA and CDR2 FQGNSA. V was cut by 4 bases and J by 3 bases, with 12 bases left in between. CDR3: CASSSPPGDYGYTF. The CDR3 DNA sequence: TGTGCCAGCAGCTCACCTCCAGGGGACTATGGCTACACCTTC.

The chain links TRBV20-1 to TRBJ1-1; D uncertain. V was cut by 3 bases and J by 7 bases, with 9 bases left in between. The CDR3 spans 11 residues. Germline CDR1 DFQATT, CDR2 SNEGSKA (reference sequence). CDR3 amino acids: CSASANIEAFF. CDR3 nucleotides: TGCAGTGCTAGCGCTAATATTGAAGCTTTCTTT.

This clone was seen more than once but under ten times. V gene TRBV5-1 combines with J gene TRBJ2-7; D is unresolved. This CDR3 is 15 amino acids long. Trimming pared 2 bases from V and 3 bases from J, leaving 15 bases between. CDR1 SGHRS and CDR2 YFSETQ come from the germline V gene. CDR3: CASSLTTIRYYEQYF. CDR3 nucleotides: TGCGCCAGCAGCTTAACAACTATACGATACTACGAGCAGTACTTC.

This clone was found once. The chain uses TRBV5-5 and TRBJ2-7; D is unclear. The CDR3 totals 13 residues. The V gene's germline CDR1 is SGHKS and CDR2 YYEKEE (reference sequence). Trimming removed 3 bases from V and 2 bases from J, with 9 bases in between. Here the CDR3 reads CASSSHLAYEQYF. As DNA, the CDR3 is TGTGCCAGCAGCTCGCATCTGGCCTACGAGCAGTACTTC.

The V call is TRBV12-3 or TRBV12-4, the J call TRBJ1-1; no reliable D call. The CDR3 contains 11 residues. Trimming took off 5 bases at V and 8 bases at J, with 9 bases between the two ends. The CDR3 bases are TGTGCCAGCAGTACGGGCCTCGAAGCTTTCTTT. It codes for CASSTGLEAFF.